Below, 28 T cell receptor beta chains from the same sample are listed, as sequenced in a study of T cells in Graves' hyperthyroidism and ophthalmopathy. RNA transcripts were the template for amplifying TCR beta CDR3 regions. First-round RT-PCR with HTBI primers amplified the TCR CDR3 region. Via MiXCR, TCRdb re-called the multiplex PCR reads, giving one row per CDR3 protein. The table shows around 500,000 distinct CDR3 sequences, with about 20% occurring only once. Sequencing used blood. The receptor set was obtained from a woman in her 70s with Graves' ophthalmopathy.

This clonotype was seen more than once but under ten times. V and J are TRBV7-2 and TRBJ2-7; 9 nucleotides align to TRBD2. The V gene's germline CDR1 is SGHTA and CDR2 FQGNSA. The V and J ends lost 1 base and 2 bases, in that order; junction bases with no gene match: 6. The CDR3 is 16 amino acids. This CDR3 is CASSLVSSGAAYEQYF. The CDR3 DNA is TGTGCCAGCAGCTTAGTATCTAGCGGGGCGGCCTACGAGCAGTACTTC.

The chain couples TRBV7-8 to TRBJ1-1, with TRBD1 matching 7 bases. This CDR3 is built from 17 residues. The germline CDR1 and CDR2 sequences are SGHVS and FQNEAQ. V dropped 5 bases and J dropped 0; count of bases not matched to a gene: 12. The CDR3 sequence: CASSPTDRAGMNTEAFF. DNA for the CDR3: TGTGCCAGCAGCCCAACAGACAGGGCGGGCATGAACACTGAAGCTTTCTTT. The whole variable domain, remainder taken from reference TRBV7-8 and TRBJ1-1, is GAGVSQSPRYKVAKRGQDVALRCDPISGHVSLFWYQQALGQGPEFLTYFQNEAQLDKSGLPSDRFFAERPEGSVSTLKIQRTQQEDSAVYLCASSPTDRAGMNTEAFFGQGTRLTVV.

The sample holds a few counts of this clonotype. The genes are TRBV6-6 and TRBJ2-1; 8 bases line up with TRBD2. Germline V gives CDR1 MNHNY, CDR2 SVGAGI (reference sequence). The CDR3 contains 17 residues. Trimming removed 0 bases from V and 5 bases from J; junction bases left unmatched: 9. CDR3: CASSYSGLAGPNNEQFF. CDR3 nucleotides: TGTGCCAGCAGTTACTCCGGCTTAGCGGGACCTAACAATGAGCAGTTCTTC.

This clonotype was seen many times. The chain joins TRBV7-9 to TRBJ1-5, with a weak D call TRBD1 (5 bases). Germline CDR1 reads SEHNR; CDR2 reads FQNEAQ (reference sequence). V lost 5 bases and J lost 6, with 14 bases in between. This CDR3 spans 14 amino acids. DNA of the CDR3: TGTGCCAGCAGCCAGATGGGGGAAAGTCAGCCCCAGCATTTT. This gives the protein CASSQMGESQPQHF.

The rearrangement joins TRBV10-1 to TRBJ2-3; 7 bases are shared with TRBD2. The CDR3 loop spans 13 amino acids. Germline CDR1 reads WNHNN; CDR2 reads SYGVQD (reference sequence). The V segment lost 10 bases and the J segment 0 bases; nucleotides outside the gene matches: 4. CDR3 amino acids: CATERDSTDTQYF. CDR3 DNA sequence: TGCGCCACCGAGCGGGATAGCACAGATACGCAGTATTTT.

This clonotype was observed a few times. This chain joins TRBV6-2 or TRBV6-3 and TRBJ2-1; D gene ambiguous. The germline CDR1 and CDR2 sequences are MNHEY and SVGEGT. This CDR3 is 14 amino acids long. V lost 7 bases and J 1 base, leaving 11 bases between the germline ends. The CDR3 reads CASNRRQSYNEQFF. The CDR3 region has the DNA TGTGCCAGCAATCGACGCCAGTCCTACAATGAGCAGTTCTTC.

Remarks on this clonotype: A read error may produce the germline difference seen at one junction end. The chain links TRBV5-1 to TRBJ2-7; 9 bases fit TRBD2. This CDR3 is built from 13 residues. Germline-derived CDR1 and CDR2 are SGHRS and YFSETQ. CDR3 sequence reads: CAGRLAAGYEQYF. In nucleotides, the CDR3 is TGCGCCGGCAGACTAGCGGCAGGCTACGAGCAGTACTTC. Full variable domain (outside the CDR3, taken from reference TRBV5-1 and TRBJ2-7): KAGVTQTPRYLIKTRGQQVTLSCSPISGHRSVSWYQQTPGQGLQFLFEYFSETQRNKGNFPGRFSGRQFSNSRSEMNVSTLELGDSALYLCAGRLAAGYEQYFGPGTRLTVT.

Only a few counts were recorded for this clonotype. The chain employs TRBV6-1 and TRBJ2-7; 10 nucleotides line up with TRBD1. Unmatched junction bases numbered 4, after V lost 4 bases and J lost 4 bases. CDR1 and CDR2 from the germline V gene are MNHNS and SASEGT. The CDR3 extends over 14 amino acids. CDR3 DNA: TGTGCCAGCAGTGTAGACAGGGGGCCTTACGAGCAGTACTTC. Translation: CASSVDRGPYEQYF.

The J gene is TRBJ2-3, the V gene TRBV10-3; D is unclear. Germline CDR1 ENHRY, CDR2 SYGVKD. V shed 6 bases and J shed 1 base, with 11 bases lying between them. This CDR3 is built from 14 residues. CDR3 sequence reads: CAIRDLLGTDTQYF. The CDR3 nucleotides read TGTGCCATCAGAGATCTTCTTGGCACAGATACGCAGTATTTT.

At least ten counts were recorded for this clonotype. The chain uses TRBV7-2 and TRBJ1-1; D gene uncertain. The germline CDR1 and CDR2 sequences are SGHTA and FQGNSA. V was pared by 5 bases and J by 0 bases, with 10 bases between. CDR3 length: 14 residues. The CDR3 nucleotides are TGTGCCAGCAGCCCCAGTGCAATGAACACTGAAGCTTTCTTT. Its protein product is CASSPSAMNTEAFF.

The table lists this clonotype with a few counts. This rearrangement joins TRBV20-1 to TRBJ2-7, with 9 bases matching TRBD2. CDR1 is DFQATT and CDR2 is SNEGSKA in the germline V gene (reference sequence). The CDR3 spans 15 residues. Trimming took 6 bases from V and 4 from J; bases not matched to a gene: 13. The CDR3 coding sequence is TGCAGTGCCCACGACGGGACTAGCAACATTTACGAGCAGTACTTC. Amino acids: CSAHDGTSNIYEQYF.

There are many counts of this clonotype. The chain links TRBV11-3 to TRBJ2-1, with a possible D match to TRBD1 (6 bases). This CDR3 region has 14 residues. V lost 1 base and J lost 8, with 12 bases in between. Germline CDR1 is SGHNT and CDR2 is YENEEA. CDR3 residues: CASSLVGGSDEQFF. In DNA form, the CDR3 reads TGTGCCAGCAGCTTAGTAGGGGGATCGGATGAGCAGTTCTTC. Full variable domain (remainder filled in from reference TRBV11-3 and TRBJ2-1): EAGVVQSPRYKIIEKKQPVAFWCNPISGHNTLYWYLQNLGQGPELLIRYENEEAVDDSQLPKDRFSAERLKGVDSTLKIQPAELGDSAVYLCASSLVGGSDEQFFGPGTRLTVL.

The chain joins TRBV20-1 to TRBJ1-3, with a weak D call TRBD1 (5 bases). The ends were cut back, 6 bases at V and 0 bases at J, with 18 bases in the middle. CDR1 and CDR2 (germline): DFQATT, SNEGSKA (reference sequence). The CDR3 runs to 16 residues. The CDR3 DNA reads as TGCAGTGCCCGCCCCAGGACACTCAGCTCTGGAAACACCATATATTTT. Residues: CSARPRTLSSGNTIYF.

This clonotype turned up a few times. The rearrangement uses TRBV6-1 and TRBJ2-7, with D possibly being TRBD1 (5 bases). The CDR3 totals 11 residues. The germline CDR1 and CDR2 sequences are MNHNS and SASEGT. The V end was cut by 9 bases, the J end by 8 bases, with 14 bases between. The DNA of the CDR3 is TGTGCCAGTTCTAGGGGCCCTAAGCAGTACTTC. Protein product: CASSRGPKQYF.

This clonotype showed up many times. J is TRBJ2-1 and V is TRBV5-1; D is ambiguous. Germline CDR1 SGHRS, CDR2 YFSETQ. Trimming took off 6 bases at V and 1 base at J, with 11 bases between the two ends. The CDR3 is made up of 14 amino acids. This CDR3 reads CASTRPPSYNEQFF. CDR3 in DNA: TGCGCCAGCACCAGACCACCTTCCTACAATGAGCAGTTCTTC. Complete variable domain (other parts from reference TRBV5-1 and TRBJ2-1): KAGVTQTPRYLIKTRGQQVTLSCSPISGHRSVSWYQQTPGQGLQFLFEYFSETQRNKGNFPGRFSGRQFSNSRSEMNVSTLELGDSALYLCASTRPPSYNEQFFGPGTRLTVL.

This clonotype was counted ten times or more. The V call is TRBV28, the J call TRBJ2-3, with TRBD1 matching over 11 bases. Germline assignment: CDR1 MDHEN and CDR2 SYDVKM. The CDR3 consists of 16 residues. J was trimmed by 5 bases and V by 5 bases; bases with no gene match: 9. Here the CDR3 reads CASSPSIGTGGDTQYF. CDR3 coding DNA: TGTGCCAGCAGTCCTTCTATAGGGACAGGGGGAGATACGCAGTATTTT.

This chain connects TRBV12-3 or TRBV12-4 to TRBJ1-1; weak D call: TRBD1 (6 bases). This CDR3 spans 14 amino acids. V was clipped by 3 bases and J by 11 bases, with 19 bases between them. The CDR3 is CASSLEGGGVGAFF. The CDR3, as DNA: TGTGCCAGCAGTTTGGAGGGGGGGGGGGTTGGGGCTTTCTTT.

The chain is built from TRBV7-9 and TRBJ1-6, with 9 bases identical to TRBD1. The J segment lost 6 bases and the V segment lost 0 bases, leaving 3 bases of the junction unmatched. The length of the CDR3 is 16 residues. Looked up from germline, CDR1 is SEHNR and CDR2 is FQNEAQ (reference sequence). The CDR3 loop is CASSLALTGGNSPLHF. In nucleotides, the CDR3 is TGTGCCAGCAGCTTAGCGCTGACAGGGGGTAATTCACCCCTCCACTTT.

In its sample, this clonotype was seen a few times. V usage is TRBV29-1 and J usage is TRBJ2-7, with TRBD2 matching over 7 bases. The J segment lost 1 base and the V segment lost 7 bases, leaving 1 base of the junction unmatched. The germline CDR1 and CDR2 sequences are SQVTM and ANQGSEA. This CDR3 region has 11 residues. The CDR3 sequence is CSGGGSYEQYF. In nucleotides, the CDR3 is TGCAGCGGGGGGGGATCCTACGAGCAGTACTTC.

The chain joins TRBV3-1 to TRBJ2-2; no clear D. Germline CDR1 reads LGHDT; CDR2 reads YNNKEL (reference sequence). Trimming cost V 1 base and J 4 bases, with 1 base left between them. The CDR3 has 12 residues. The CDR3 sequence: CASSQATGELFF. DNA of the CDR3: TGTGCCAGCAGCCAAGCCACCGGGGAGCTGTTTTTT.

This clonotype was seen a handful of times. V usage is TRBV5-4 and J usage is TRBJ2-7; D is uncertain. Germline CDR1 is SGHNT and CDR2 is YYREEE (reference sequence). The CDR3 consists of 16 residues. V was trimmed by 1 base and J by 1 base, leaving 15 bases between them. CDR3 loop: CASSLSAPGKSYEQYF. CDR3 nucleotides: TGTGCCAGCAGCTTGTCGGCTCCAGGCAAGTCCTACGAGCAGTACTTC.

This clonotype appeared many times. The chain combines TRBV6-1 with TRBJ2-1; 7 bases are a match to TRBD1. Trimming cost V 5 bases and J 12 bases; bases outside gene matches: 7. This CDR3 comprises 12 residues. In germline, CDR1 is MNHNS, CDR2 SASEGT. The CDR3 DNA sequence: TGTGCCAGCAGTCCTCTCGACAGGGCGCAGTTCTTC. Residues: CASSPLDRAQFF.

This clonotype was detected many times. The CDR3 DNA follows: TGTGCCAGCAGGGGACTAGCGGGCGGCTCCTACGAGCAGTACTTC. Its translation is CASRGLAGGSYEQYF. This sequence joins TRBV2 and TRBJ2-7, with 12 bases fitting TRBD2. This CDR3 has 15 amino acids. From germline, CDR1 is SNHLY and CDR2 FYNNEI. The junction had 3 bases not matched to a gene; V was cut back by 6 bases and J by 0 bases.

This clonotype turned up a few times. This chain links TRBV5-1 with TRBJ2-7; either TRBD1 or TRBD2 may fit D (5 bases each). The CDR3 is made up of 15 amino acids. V shed 2 bases and J shed 0 bases, with 12 bases lying between them. Germline V gives CDR1 SGHRS, CDR2 YFSETQ. DNA for the CDR3: TGCGCCAGCAGCTTCCGTCCAGGGAGCTCCTACGAGCAGTACTTC. Its protein product is CASSFRPGSSYEQYF. The whole variable domain, filled in from reference TRBV5-1 and TRBJ2-7, reads KAGVTQTPRYLIKTRGQQVTLSCSPISGHRSVSWYQQTPGQGLQFLFEYFSETQRNKGNFPGRFSGRQFSNSRSEMNVSTLELGDSALYLCASSFRPGSSYEQYFGPGTRLTVT.

V gene TRBV20-1 combines with J gene TRBJ2-7, with a possible D match to TRBD1 (7 bases). CDR1 and CDR2 from the germline V gene are DFQATT and SNEGSKA (reference sequence). The CDR3 sequence is 11 residues long. The germline V and J ends were trimmed by 8 bases and 3 bases, with 11 bases remaining between them. CDR3 sequence: CSQGGVYEQYF. In DNA, the CDR3 is TGCAGTCAGGGGGGAGTCTACGAGCAGTACTTC.

This chain links TRBV24-1 with TRBJ1-2, with D possibly TRBD1 on 6 matching bases. This CDR3 is 16 amino acids long. Germline V gene lookup returns CDR1 KGHDR and CDR2 SFDVKD. V lost 0 bases and J 4 bases, leaving 14 bases between the germline ends. CDR3 nucleotides: TGTGCCACCAGTGATTTGAAACAGGGTGGATTCTATGGCTACACCTTC. Protein: CATSDLKQGGFYGYTF.

V usage is TRBV7-9 and J usage is TRBJ1-1; the match to TRBD1 covers 8 bases. The CDR3 is 16 residues long. CDR1 is SEHNR and CDR2 is FQNEAQ in the germline V gene (reference sequence). The V and J ends lost 5 bases and 1 base, in that order; junction bases with no gene match: 9. CDR3: CASSPTGVEENTEAFF. The CDR3 DNA reads as TGTGCCAGCAGCCCGACAGGGGTGGAGGAGAACACTGAAGCTTTCTTT. Together with reference TRBV7-9 and TRBJ1-1, the CDR3 gives the full variable domain: DTGVSQNPRHKITKRGQNVTFRCDPISEHNRLYWYRQTLGQGPEFLTYFQNEAQLEKSRLLSDRFSAERPKGSFSTLEIQRTEQGDSAMYLCASSPTGVEENTEAFFGQGTRLTVV.

As DNA, the CDR3 is TGTGCCAGCAGGGACAGGGACTATAACACTGAAGCTTTCTTT. Its protein product is CASRDRDYNTEAFF. The chain is built from TRBV2 and TRBJ1-1; 8 positions match TRBD1. Germline CDR1 reads SNHLY; CDR2 reads FYNNEI. This CDR3 has 14 residues. Trimming cost V 6 bases and J 2 bases; bases outside gene matches: 5.